This T cell receptor (beta chain) was identified in a study of CD8 T cells in ankylosing spondylitis. General study results and limits: Fewer than 10 highly homologous variants made up a TCR beta motif that seemed to typify ankylosing spondylitis blood. Earlier work had already found some motif variants in reactive arthritis synovial fluid and blood. Within matched ankylosing spondylitis synovial fluid, disease-linked clones were reportedly significantly enriched.

Quantitative molecular-barcoded 5'-RACE generated the TCR beta libraries. TCRdb re-called the 5' RACE reads with MiXCR, one entry per CDR3 protein. The table records roughly 200,000 distinct CDR3 sequences, roughly 24% of them present only once. This clonotype came up a few times. The antigen remains unidentified. J gave up 8 bases and V 5 bases, and 12 bases lay outside the gene matches. The CDR3 runs to 16 residues. CDR1 MDHEN and CDR2 SYDVKM come from the germline V gene. Sequences were obtained from blood, either unsorted or a sorted T cell fraction (not recorded which). The receptor's source is a male donor with ankylosing spondylitis or in good health (not recorded which). The rearrangement links TRBV28 to TRBJ1-4; 9 bases agree with TRBD1. This CDR3 is CASSHGNRGRGEKLFF. The CDR3 DNA sequence: TGTGCCAGCAGTCATGGCAACAGGGGGCGAGGAGAAAAACTGTTTTTT.